A single sample is the source of the 27 T cell receptor beta chains below, sequenced in a study of cytomegalovirus exposure and HLA in healthy donors. 13 Jbeta primers and 60 Vbeta primers were used for the PCR. This table comes from immunoSEQ multiplex PCR, and its TCRdb copy is limited to in-frame clones, with some not included. This table holds about 120,000 clones, 75% to 85% found once. The sample taken for sequencing was PBMCs. All receptors come from a man in his forties in good health and CMV-seronegative.

In its sample, this clone was seen a few times. This chain links TRBV7-9 with TRBJ1-1, with D possibly matching TRBD1 (5 bases). Germline assignment: CDR1 SEHNR and CDR2 FQNEAQ (reference sequence). The CDR3 extends over 15 amino acids. Trimming pared 1 base from V and 1 base from J, leaving 10 bases between. CDR3 bases: TGTGCCAGCAGCTTAGAAGTCACAGGGAACACTGAAGCTTTCTTT. Its protein is CASSLEVTGNTEAFF.

The rearrangement links TRBV7-3 to TRBJ1-1; 11 bases align to TRBD1. This CDR3 has 14 amino acids. Germline-derived CDR1 and CDR2 are SGHTA and FQGTGA. Trimming at V came to 5 bases and at J to 7 bases, leaving 6 bases not matched to a gene. The CDR3 loop is CASSLLGTGGEAFF. The CDR3 DNA reads as TGTGCCAGCAGCCTCCTCGGGACAGGGGGTGAAGCTTTCTTT.

This clone was seen a single time. This chain uses TRBV9 with TRBJ2-7, with D maybe TRBD2 (5 bases). Trimming stripped 6 bases from V and 5 bases from J, with 18 bases between. CDR3 length: 14 amino acids. Per the germline V gene, CDR1 is SGDLS and CDR2 is YYNGEE. CDR3 sequence (DNA): TGTGCCAGCACCCGTAGACCGGTGGGAGACGAGCAGTACTTC. Its protein is CASTRRPVGDEQYF.

The V call is TRBV19, the J call TRBJ2-3, with D unclear. This CDR3 has 13 residues. Trimming cost V 7 bases and J 1 base, with 9 bases left between them. Germline V gene data show CDR1 as LNHDA and CDR2 as SQIVND (reference sequence). This CDR3 reads CASKWSGTDTQYF. CDR3 in DNA: TGTGCCAGTAAGTGGAGTGGCACAGATACGCAGTATTTT.

V gene TRBV30 combines with J gene TRBJ2-3; 8 bases agree with TRBD2. The CDR3 spans 16 residues. V dropped 2 bases and J dropped 4; count of bases not matched to a gene: 11. Germline V gene sequence: CDR1 GTSNPN, CDR2 SVGIG (reference sequence). The CDR3: CAWSSDRAGVADTQYF. DNA for the CDR3: TGTGCCTGGAGTTCGGACAGAGCGGGAGTGGCAGATACGCAGTATTTT. The whole variable domain, filled in from reference TRBV30 and TRBJ2-3, reads SQTIHQWPATLVQPVGSPLSLECTVEGTSNPNLYWYRQAAGRGLQLLFYSVGIGQISSEVPQNLSASRPQDRQFILSSKKLLLSDSGFYLCAWSSDRAGVADTQYFGPGTRLTVL.

J is TRBJ1-2 and V is TRBV30; 7 bases line up with TRBD1. CDR1 is GTSNPN and CDR2 is SVGIG in the germline V gene (reference sequence). This CDR3 is built from 16 residues. Trimming took 4 bases from V and 0 from J; bases not matched to a gene: 11. CDR3 region: CAWILDRTHPNYGYTF. Here the CDR3 DNA reads TGTGCCTGGATCTTGGACAGGACCCACCCTAACTATGGCTACACCTTC.

This chain uses TRBV4-3 with TRBJ2-5; 11 positions match TRBD2. The closer fit of TRBJ2-7 to the DNA end suggests the J call may be wrong. Per germline, CDR1 LGHNA and CDR2 YSLEER. This CDR3 contains 17 residues. CDR3: CASSQERGLAGSYEQYF. For the CDR3, the DNA is TGCGCCAGCAGCCAAGAGCGAGGACTAGCGGGCTCCTACGAGCAGTACTTC.

This chain links TRBV25-1 with TRBJ2-1, with TRBD2 matching over 7 bases. The CDR3 contains 16 residues. CDR1 MGHDK and CDR2 SYGVNS come from the germline V gene. The J segment lost 9 bases and the V segment lost 0 bases, leaving 11 bases of the junction unmatched. DNA for the CDR3: TGTGCCAGCAGTGAATACGGCGGGAGTGGGTCGGGTGAGCAGTTCTTC. This codes for CASSEYGGSGSGEQFF.

The rearrangement uses TRBV30 and TRBJ1-5; 7 bases are a match to TRBD1. Germline V gene sequence: CDR1 GTSNPN, CDR2 SVGIG (reference sequence). After removal of 3 bases from V and 1 base from J, the junction contained 9 bases not matched to a gene. The CDR3 loop spans 16 amino acids. The CDR3 loop is CAWSGRAGGSNQPQHF. The CDR3 DNA reads as TGTGCCTGGAGCGGTCGCGCAGGGGGAAGCAATCAGCCCCAGCATTTT.

This clone was recorded once. The chain links TRBV6-1 to TRBJ2-7, with D possibly matching TRBD2 (6 bases). The CDR3 runs to 13 residues. Germline CDR1 MNHNS, CDR2 SASEGT. V lost 6 bases to trimming and J lost 3 bases, with 12 bases between them. CDR3 in DNA: TGTGCCAGCAGAGGGGAGGTTTACTACGAGCAGTACTTC. This codes for CASRGEVYYEQYF.

This chain joins TRBV19 and TRBJ1-5; 8 nucleotides agree with TRBD1. Germline lookup yields CDR1 LNHDA and CDR2 SQIVND (reference sequence). This CDR3 spans 13 amino acids. Trimming cost V 11 bases and J 3 bases; bases outside gene matches: 6. CDR3 in DNA: TGTGCCGCTAGACAGGGGCTCAATCAGCCCCAGCATTTT. Protein sequence: CAARQGLNQPQHF.

This chain joins TRBV18 and TRBJ1-5, with D uncertain. The CDR3 contains 14 residues. V lost 1 base and J 5 bases, leaving 9 bases between the germline ends. Germline-derived CDR1 and CDR2 are KGHSH and LQKENI. The CDR3 nucleotides read TGTGCCAGCTCACCACGTTTAGAGGATCAGCCCCAGCATTTT. Amino acids: CASSPRLEDQPQHF. Together with reference TRBV18 and TRBJ1-5, the CDR3 gives the full variable domain: NAGVMQNPRHLVRRRGQEARLRCSPMKGHSHVYWYRQLPEEGLKFMVYLQKENIIDESGMPKERFSAEFPKEGPSILRIQQVVRGDSAAYFCASSPRLEDQPQHFGDGTRLSIL.

The genes are TRBV6-5 and TRBJ1-1; 8 bases align to TRBD1. CDR3 length equals 14 residues. CDR1 and CDR2 (germline): MNHEY, SVGAGI. The J segment lost 5 bases and the V segment lost 4 bases, leaving 6 bases of the junction unmatched. The CDR3 region has the DNA TGTGCCAGCAGTTTCCGGACAGGGACAACTGAAGCTTTCTTT. This codes for CASSFRTGTTEAFF.

Here the CDR3 DNA reads TGTGCCAGCTCACCTCTAGGCGGGCAGGCTGGCTACACCTTC. This sequence encodes CASSPLGGQAGYTF. V is TRBV18 and J is TRBJ1-2, with D hard to call. The CDR3 runs 14 residues. The germline CDR1 and CDR2 sequences are KGHSH and LQKENI. V lost 3 bases, J lost 7 bases, and 15 bases lay in between.

This clone was recorded a few times. The chain uses TRBV7-2 and TRBJ2-1, with 8 bases lining up with TRBD1. The V and J ends lost 5 bases and 8 bases, in that order; junction bases with no gene match: 5. CDR1 is SGHTA and CDR2 is FQGNSA in the germline V gene. This CDR3 comprises 13 residues. The CDR3 DNA is TGTGCCAGCAGCGGAGGACAGGGCCATGAGCAGTTCTTC. Its protein is CASSGGQGHEQFF.

This clone was seen only a few times. The chain links TRBV4-3 to TRBJ1-3; D gene ambiguous. In germline, CDR1 is LGHNA, CDR2 YSLEER. The V end lost 1 base, the J end lost 0 bases, and 13 bases lay between the germline ends. CDR3 length equals 17 residues. CDR3 sequence (DNA): TGCGCCAGCAGCCAAGGCCCTCCTCGCGCCTCTGGAAACACCATATATTTT. It yields the protein CASSQGPPRASGNTIYF.

V gene TRBV27 combines with J gene TRBJ2-3; D ambiguous. Trimming removed 3 bases from V and 3 bases from J, with 16 bases in between. This CDR3 region has 16 residues. Germline V lookup: CDR1 MNHEY, CDR2 SMNVEV (reference sequence). The CDR3 DNA is TGTGCCAGCAGTTTTTCAAGCCCGAAGAGGACAGATACGCAGTATTTT. This encodes CASSFSSPKRTDTQYF.

The rearrangement links TRBV6-5 to TRBJ2-2; TRBD1 matches at 7 bases. The junction had 7 bases not matched to a gene; V was cut back by 2 bases and J by 4 bases. The CDR3 spans 16 residues. CDR1 and CDR2 (germline): MNHEY, SVGAGI. For the CDR3, the DNA is TGTGCCAGCAGTTACGGACAGGACCCTCGCACCGGGGAGCTGTTTTTT. Translated, it gives CASSYGQDPRTGELFF.

The rearrangement joins TRBV9 to TRBJ1-4; D is uncertain. Trimming stripped 1 base from V and 3 bases from J, with 10 bases between. The CDR3 totals 15 residues. Germline lookup yields CDR1 SGDLS and CDR2 YYNGEE. Here the CDR3 reads CASSVSPTSNEKLFF. The CDR3, as DNA: TGTGCCAGCAGCGTATCACCTACGTCTAATGAAAAACTGTTTTTT. The complete variable domain, with remaining parts taken from reference TRBV9 and TRBJ1-4, reads DSGVTQTPKHLITATGQRVTLRCSPRSGDLSVYWYQQSLDQGLQFLIQYYNGEERAKGNILERFSAQQFPDLHSELNLSSLELGDSALYFCASSVSPTSNEKLFFGSGTQLSVL.

V and J are TRBV5-8 and TRBJ1-2; D gene uncertain. Per germline, CDR1 SGHTS and CDR2 YDEGEE. V was cut by 1 base and J by 4 bases, with 11 bases left in between. This CDR3 has 14 residues. The DNA for the CDR3 is TGTGCCAGCAGCTTGCACAGCTTGATCTATGGCTACACCTTC. It is translated as CASSLHSLIYGYTF.

The chain employs TRBV7-6 and TRBJ1-6; 9 bases are a match to TRBD1. Trimming removed 3 bases from V and 7 bases from J; junction bases left unmatched: 10. The length of the CDR3 is 17 residues. Germline loops: CDR1 SGHVS, CDR2 FNYEAQ. The CDR3 reads CASSFARGQGGNSPLHF. The CDR3 nucleotides read TGTGCCAGCAGCTTCGCTAGGGGACAGGGCGGAAATTCACCCCTCCACTTT. Full variable domain (remainder filled in from reference TRBV7-6 and TRBJ1-6): GAGVSQSPRYKVTKRGQDVALRCDPISGHVSLYWYRQALGQGPEFLTYFNYEAQQDKSGLPNDRFSAERPEGSISTLTIQRTEQRDSAMYRCASSFARGQGGNSPLHFGNGTRLTVT.

The chain links TRBV7-3 to TRBJ1-1; 7 bases are shared with TRBD1. The CDR3 covers 15 residues. V shed 2 bases and J 5 bases; nucleotides not matched to a gene: 8. Per germline, CDR1 SGHTA and CDR2 FQGTGA. CDR3 nucleotide sequence: TGTGCCAGCAGCTTATTAGGGGGCGCATTAACTGAAGCTTTCTTT. Amino acid sequence: CASSLLGGALTEAFF.

The chain links TRBV7-8 to TRBJ2-7; 7 bases agree with TRBD1. From germline, CDR1 is SGHVS and CDR2 FQNEAQ. Trimming at V came to 1 base and at J to 0 bases, leaving 12 bases not matched to a gene. The CDR3 extends over 18 amino acids. CDR3 sequence: CASSLEAVRDRSSYEQYF. The CDR3 nucleotides read TGTGCCAGCAGCTTAGAGGCTGTGAGGGACAGAAGCTCCTACGAGCAGTACTTC.

The rearrangement joins TRBV6-6 to TRBJ2-2, with D tentatively TRBD1 (6 bases). Between the trimmed V and J ends, which lost 6 bases and 3 bases, there was a span of 14 bases. This CDR3 comprises 15 residues. CDR1 and CDR2 from the germline V gene are MNHNY and SVGAGI (reference sequence). The CDR3 is CASSLNREDTGELFF. The CDR3 bases are TGTGCCAGCAGCTTAAACAGGGAAGACACCGGGGAGCTGTTTTTT.

The V call is TRBV6-5, the J call TRBJ1-1; 8 nucleotides line up with TRBD1. The J segment lost 10 bases and the V segment lost 2 bases, leaving 6 bases of the junction unmatched. CDR1 and CDR2 (germline): MNHEY, SVGAGI. This CDR3 is 13 amino acids long. The CDR3 sequence is CASSYPGTGRAFF. Here the CDR3 DNA reads TGTGCCAGCAGTTACCCCGGGACAGGAAGAGCTTTCTTT.

The rearrangement links TRBV7-2 to TRBJ2-7, with no clear D. V was clipped by 2 bases and J by 6 bases, with 8 bases between them. The germline V gene encodes CDR1 SGHTA and CDR2 FQGNSA. The CDR3 sequence is 12 residues long. The CDR3 bases are TGTGCCAGCAGCTTACTTCGCGGCGAGCAGTACTTC. This gives the protein CASSLLRGEQYF.

This clone was found once. The rearrangement uses TRBV9 and TRBJ2-3; 10 bases match TRBD2. The CDR3 has 14 residues. J lost 6 bases, V lost 6 bases, and 7 bases had no gene match. CDR1 is SGDLS and CDR2 is YYNGEE in the germline V gene. The CDR3 DNA follows: TGTGCCAGCACCGAGCGGGGGGGCCGTGATACGCAGTATTTT. Translating gives CASTERGGRDTQYF.